The next 27 T cell receptor beta chains were all read from a single sample in a study of blood T cells in healthy people across ages. With a J-beta primer mix and a sample-barcoded 5' primer, a second PCR ran roughly 6 to 11 cycles. Via MiXCR, TCRdb re-called the 5' RACE reads, giving one row per CDR3 protein. The data show about 1.5 million distinct CDR3 sequences, approximately 42% seen once. The sequencing input was blood. These receptors were obtained from a woman between 18 and 29 years old in good health.

Ten or more counts support this clonotype. The chain carries TRBV7-9 and TRBJ1-5; TRBD1 aligns across 7 bases. Germline V CDR1 and CDR2: SEHNR, FQNEAQ (reference sequence). The CDR3 loop spans 14 amino acids. Losses at the gene ends were 3 bases for V and 1 base for J; bases not matched to a gene: 0. CDR3 sequence: CASSLTGSNQPQHF. CDR3 bases: TGTGCCAGCAGCTTGACAGGGAGCAATCAGCCCCAGCATTTT.

This chain uses TRBV6-1 with TRBJ1-5; 8 bases align to TRBD1. Germline CDR1 MNHNS, CDR2 SASEGT. The V and J ends lost 9 bases and 2 bases, in that order; junction bases with no gene match: 9. The CDR3 extends over 15 amino acids. CDR3 amino acids: CASAPTGDGNQPQHF. In nucleotides, the CDR3 is TGTGCCAGTGCCCCGACAGGGGATGGCAATCAGCCCCAGCATTTT.

The table lists this clonotype with a few counts. The V and J genes are TRBV6-5 and TRBJ1-5; D uncertain. Germline CDR1 is MNHEY and CDR2 is SVGAGI. V lost 0 bases and J 7 bases, leaving 10 bases between the germline ends. This CDR3 has 14 amino acids. This CDR3 is CASSYSRALQPQHF. The CDR3 nucleotides are TGTGCCAGCAGTTACTCGAGGGCCTTGCAGCCCCAGCATTTT.

The chain joins TRBV5-1 to TRBJ2-1; perhaps D is TRBD1 or TRBD2 (5 bases each). V lost 5 bases and J lost 5, with 17 bases in between. The CDR3 has 15 amino acids. The V gene's germline CDR1 is SGHRS and CDR2 YFSETQ. CDR3 coding DNA: TGCGCCAGCAGGAGACCGGGACGGGGTCACAATGAGCAGTTCTTC. Residues: CASRRPGRGHNEQFF.

The chain links TRBV11-2 to TRBJ2-1, with 10 bases fitting TRBD2. The DNA end is a closer match to TRBJ2-7, so the J assignment may be wrong. This CDR3 has 16 residues. Germline V gene sequence: CDR1 SGHAT, CDR2 FQNNGV. CDR3 coding DNA: TGTGCCAGCAGCTTAGGTACTAGCGGGGAGTACAATGAGCAGTACTTC. Translating it yields CASSLGTSGEYNEQYF.

V usage is TRBV25-1 and J usage is TRBJ2-1, with 7 bases aligning to TRBD2. V trimming: 3 bases; J trimming: 13 bases; junction bases outside the gene matches: 18. Per germline, CDR1 MGHDK and CDR2 SYGVNS. The CDR3 length is 16 residues. The CDR3: CASSDWRGIEKETQFF. DNA for the CDR3: TGTGCCAGCAGTGATTGGCGGGGGATAGAAAAAGAGACCCAGTTCTTC.

The chain recombines TRBV11-3 with TRBJ2-7; possible D gene TRBD1, 5 bases. The J call is doubtful: the DNA matches TRBJ2-5 better. The CDR3 has 15 amino acids. Per germline, CDR1 SGHNT and CDR2 YENEEA. The CDR3 loop reads CASSLGQGSWETQYF. CDR3 DNA: TGTGCCAGCAGCTTAGGTCAGGGAAGTTGGGAGACCCAGTACTTC.

DNA of the CDR3: TGTGCCAGCGGCGAACAGGGACTAGCGGGGATTAGCTACGAGCAGTACTTC. Its protein is CASGEQGLAGISYEQYF. V gene TRBV7-2 combines with J gene TRBJ2-7; 13 nucleotides align to TRBD2. Germline V gene data show CDR1 as SGHTA and CDR2 as FQGNSA. With 8 bases clipped from V and 3 bases from J, the junction kept 13 bases outside the gene matches. This CDR3 region has 17 residues.

This clonotype has a handful of counts. Here the CDR3 reads CSARPGYNYGYTF. CDR3 bases: TGCAGTGCTAGACCCGGTTATAACTATGGCTACACCTTC. The V gene is TRBV20-1, the J gene TRBJ1-2; D is undetermined. V was clipped by 2 bases and J by 1 base, with 8 bases between them. This CDR3 is 13 amino acids long. Germline assignment: CDR1 DFQATT and CDR2 SNEGSKA (reference sequence).

This clonotype was recorded a few times. V usage is TRBV10-2 and J usage is TRBJ2-1; D is uncertain. The CDR3 covers 12 residues. V was cut by 4 bases and J by 6 bases, with 7 bases left in between. Germline loops: CDR1 WSHSY, CDR2 SAAADI. The CDR3 DNA sequence: TGCGCCAGCAGTGGCTGTATCAATGAGCAGTTCTTC. This translates into CASSGCINEQFF.

CDR3 DNA sequence: TGCGCCAGCTTCGGGGCAGGTCCCAATGAGCAGTACTTC. This encodes CASFGAGPNEQYF. The rearrangement uses TRBV5-1 and TRBJ2-5, with D possibly called TRBD1 or TRBD2 (5 bases each). Trimming took 7 bases from V and 11 from J, leaving 21 bases between them. CDR1 is SGHRS, CDR2 YFSETQ, per germline. The CDR3 consists of 13 residues.

This clonotype was found a few times. This chain connects TRBV7-9 to TRBJ1-4; D is undetermined. V lost 4 bases and J 0 bases, leaving 9 bases between the germline ends. The length of the CDR3 is 15 residues. CDR1 and CDR2 from the germline V gene are SEHNR and FQNEAQ (reference sequence). CDR3 protein: CASSSSRATNEKLFF. The CDR3 bases are TGTGCCAGCAGCTCCTCACGGGCAACTAATGAAAAACTGTTTTTT.

The chain recombines TRBV6-1 with TRBJ2-5; no definite D call. The CDR3 consists of 15 residues. V was cut by 7 bases and J by 12 bases, with 27 bases left in between. CDR1 and CDR2 from the germline V gene are MNHNS and SASEGT. CDR3 amino acids: CASNLDGRSSYEKYF. The CDR3 nucleotides are TGTGCCAGCAACCTGGACGGACGATCTTCCTACGAGAAGTACTTC.

The V call is TRBV5-1, the J call TRBJ2-5; weak D call: TRBD2 (6 bases). Between the trimmed V and J ends, which lost 7 bases and 3 bases, there was a span of 10 bases. Germline CDR1 reads SGHRS; CDR2 reads YFSETQ. The CDR3 sequence is 12 residues long. The DNA of the CDR3 is TGCGCCAGCGCGGGGCGGGAAGAGACCCAGTACTTC. As protein: CASAGREETQYF.

This chain connects TRBV5-6 to TRBJ1-4, with TRBD1 matching over 8 bases. J gave up 3 bases and V 3 bases, and 1 base lay outside the gene matches. This CDR3 is 14 amino acids long. CDR1 SGHDT and CDR2 YYEEEE come from the germline V gene. Written as DNA, the CDR3 is TGTGCCAGCAGCTACAGGGGGTCTAATGAAAAACTGTTTTTT. It specifies CASSYRGSNEKLFF.

This clonotype occurred a few times. The chain has TRBV9 and TRBJ2-7; TRBD1 is a possible D gene (6 bases). The CDR3 is made up of 15 amino acids. V gave up 0 bases and J gave up 0 bases, with 10 bases separating them. Germline V gives CDR1 SGDLS, CDR2 YYNGEE. For the CDR3, the DNA is TGTGCCAGCAGCGTAGGGCCGGACAGCTCCTACGAGCAGTACTTC. Protein: CASSVGPDSSYEQYF.

V is TRBV7-2 and J is TRBJ2-1, with D hard to call. The CDR3 runs to 15 residues. Germline V gives CDR1 SGHTA, CDR2 FQGNSA. With 4 bases removed from V and 5 bases from J, the gap between germline ends came to 15 bases. Here the CDR3 DNA reads TGTGCCAGCAGCTCTCCCCGGAGAAATGACAATGAGCAGTTCTTC. Residues: CASSSPRRNDNEQFF.

This chain uses TRBV2 with TRBJ2-5, with TRBD2 matching 9 bases. In germline, CDR1 is SNHLY, CDR2 FYNNEI. V lost 7 bases and J lost 5; bases outside the gene matches: 5. This CDR3 is built from 13 residues. The chain's CDR3 is CASTGGLAETQYF. The DNA of the CDR3 is TGTGCCAGCACCGGGGGACTAGCTGAGACCCAGTACTTC.

This clonotype was counted only a few times. The chain recombines TRBV5-1 with TRBJ1-5, with a tentative D call TRBD1 (5 bases). The germline V gene has CDR1 SGHRS and CDR2 YFSETQ. V lost 0 bases and J lost 15, with 13 bases in between. The length of the CDR3 is 12 residues. The CDR3 is CASSLDGTPWHF. The CDR3 region has the DNA TGCGCCAGCAGCTTGGATGGGACTCCCTGGCATTTT.

This clonotype was seen once. The gene calls are TRBV5-1 and TRBJ2-7; 8 bases agree with TRBD1. The trim removed 4 bases at V and 2 bases at J, leaving 8 bases unmatched. This CDR3 contains 15 residues. The germline V gene encodes CDR1 SGHRS and CDR2 YFSETQ. The CDR3 protein is CASSPGTGQAYEQYF. CDR3 in DNA: TGCGCCAGCAGCCCTGGGACAGGCCAAGCCTACGAGCAGTACTTC. Full variable domain (remainder filled in from reference TRBV5-1 and TRBJ2-7): KAGVTQTPRYLIKTRGQQVTLSCSPISGHRSVSWYQQTPGQGLQFLFEYFSETQRNKGNFPGRFSGRQFSNSRSEMNVSTLELGDSALYLCASSPGTGQAYEQYFGPGTRLTVT.

This chain links TRBV5-1 with TRBJ1-1; D gene uncertain. V gave up 4 bases and J gave up 6 bases, with 16 bases separating them. Germline CDR1 SGHRS, CDR2 YFSETQ. The CDR3 loop spans 14 amino acids. CDR3 in amino acids: CASSGEEDRAEAFF. CDR3 nucleotide sequence: TGCGCCAGCAGCGGGGAGGAGGACCGGGCTGAAGCTTTCTTT.

The chain combines TRBV20-1 with TRBJ1-2, with 9 bases fitting TRBD1. The CDR3 loop spans 14 amino acids. Trimming cost V 5 bases and J 8 bases; bases outside gene matches: 12. Germline V lookup: CDR1 DFQATT, CDR2 SNEGSKA (reference sequence). CDR3 protein: CSAGPVTGGAGYTF. DNA for the CDR3: TGCAGTGCTGGGCCGGTAACAGGGGGCGCGGGCTACACCTTC.

This clonotype was counted a few times. The chain links TRBV4-2 to TRBJ2-5, with D unclear. This CDR3 is 13 amino acids long. The germline CDR1 and CDR2 sequences are LGHNA and YNFKEQ. The germline V and J ends were trimmed by 3 bases and 2 bases, with 7 bases remaining between them. The CDR3, as DNA: TGTGCCAGCAGCCAGAGCAGACAAGAGACCCAGTACTTC. This translates into CASSQSRQETQYF.

Concerning this clonotype: With a much larger clone just one base away, this may be a read error. The chain has TRBV11-2 and TRBJ2-7, with 11 bases that match TRBD2. The trim removed 6 bases at V and 7 bases at J, leaving 11 bases unmatched. CDR1 and CDR2 (germline): SGHAT, FQNNGV. The CDR3 runs to 15 residues. The DNA for the CDR3 is TGTGCCAGCAGACTAGCGGGAGCAGCTGGCAATGAGCAGTACTTC. Amino acids: CASRLAGAAGNEQYF.

This clonotype was detected a few times. This sequence joins TRBV3-1 and TRBJ2-7; perhaps TRBD2 as D (5 bases). The CDR3 is 16 amino acids. The V gene lost 2 bases and the J gene lost 5 bases, with 19 bases spanning the gap. Germline V gene sequence: CDR1 LGHDT, CDR2 YNNKEL (reference sequence). The CDR3 coding sequence is TGTGCCAGCAGCCAACGACCCAGTTTAGCGTCCGACGAGCAGTACTTC. Protein: CASSQRPSLASDEQYF.

This clonotype was detected a few times. J is TRBJ2-7 and V is TRBV7-2, with D perhaps TRBD2 (5 bases). Germline CDR1 SGHTA, CDR2 FQGNSA. The V end was cut by 1 base, the J end by 3 bases, with 10 bases between. The CDR3 extends over 14 amino acids. Written as DNA, the CDR3 is TGTGCCAGCAGCTTAGAACTAGGACGCTACGAGCAGTACTTC. This codes for CASSLELGRYEQYF.

The chain uses TRBV12-3 or TRBV12-4 and TRBJ2-1, with TRBD2 identical over 11 bases. The CDR3 has 14 residues. The V and J ends lost 5 bases and 10 bases, in that order; junction bases with no gene match: 7. The CDR3 loop is CASSMGLAVAEQFF. DNA of the CDR3: TGTGCCAGCAGTATGGGACTAGCGGTTGCGGAGCAGTTCTTC.